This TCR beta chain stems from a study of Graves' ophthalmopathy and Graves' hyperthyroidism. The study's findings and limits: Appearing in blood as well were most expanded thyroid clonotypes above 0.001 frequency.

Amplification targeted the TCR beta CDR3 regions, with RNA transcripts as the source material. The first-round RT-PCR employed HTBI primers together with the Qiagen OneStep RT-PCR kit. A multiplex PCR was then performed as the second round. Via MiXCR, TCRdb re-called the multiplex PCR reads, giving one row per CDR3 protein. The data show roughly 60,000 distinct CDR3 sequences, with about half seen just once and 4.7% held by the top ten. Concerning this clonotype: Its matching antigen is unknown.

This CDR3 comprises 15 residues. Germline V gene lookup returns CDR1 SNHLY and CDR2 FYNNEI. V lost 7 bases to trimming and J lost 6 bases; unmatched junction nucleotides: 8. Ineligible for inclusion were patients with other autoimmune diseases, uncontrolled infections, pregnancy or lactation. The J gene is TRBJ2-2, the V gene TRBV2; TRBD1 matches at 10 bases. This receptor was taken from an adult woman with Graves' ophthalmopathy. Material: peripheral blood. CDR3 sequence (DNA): TGTGCCAGCATTAATACCGGGACAGGGGCCGGGGAGCTGTTTTTT. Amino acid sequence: CASINTGTGAGELFF.